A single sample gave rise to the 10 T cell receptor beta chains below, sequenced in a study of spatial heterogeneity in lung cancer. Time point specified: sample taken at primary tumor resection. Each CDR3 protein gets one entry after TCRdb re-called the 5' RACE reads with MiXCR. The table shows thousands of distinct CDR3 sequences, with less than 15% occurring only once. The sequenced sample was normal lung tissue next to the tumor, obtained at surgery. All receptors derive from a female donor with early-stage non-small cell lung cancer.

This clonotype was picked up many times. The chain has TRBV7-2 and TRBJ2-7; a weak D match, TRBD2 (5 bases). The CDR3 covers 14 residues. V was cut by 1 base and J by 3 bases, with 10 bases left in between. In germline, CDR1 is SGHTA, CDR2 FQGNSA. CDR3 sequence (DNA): TGTGCCAGCAGCTTAGTTTCCGGGAACTACGAGCAGTACTTC. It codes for CASSLVSGNYEQYF.

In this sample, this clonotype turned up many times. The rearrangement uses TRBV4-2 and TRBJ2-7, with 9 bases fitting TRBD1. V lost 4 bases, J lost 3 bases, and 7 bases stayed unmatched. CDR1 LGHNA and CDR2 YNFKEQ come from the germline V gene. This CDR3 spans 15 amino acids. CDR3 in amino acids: CASSPPDRGIYEQYF. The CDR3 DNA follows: TGTGCCAGCAGCCCGCCGGACAGGGGTATCTACGAGCAGTACTTC.

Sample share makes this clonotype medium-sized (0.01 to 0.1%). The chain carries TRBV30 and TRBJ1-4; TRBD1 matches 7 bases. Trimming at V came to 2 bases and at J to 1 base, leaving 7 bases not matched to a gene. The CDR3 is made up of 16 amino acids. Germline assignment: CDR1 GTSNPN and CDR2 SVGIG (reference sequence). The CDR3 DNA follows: TGTGCCTGGAGTCCTCAATACAGGGGAACTAATGAAAAACTGTTTTTT. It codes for CAWSPQYRGTNEKLFF.

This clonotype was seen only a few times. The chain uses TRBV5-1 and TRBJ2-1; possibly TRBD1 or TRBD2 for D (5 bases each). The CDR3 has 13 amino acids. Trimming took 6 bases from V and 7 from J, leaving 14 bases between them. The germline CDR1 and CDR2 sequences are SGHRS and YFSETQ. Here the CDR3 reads CASTWGPRNEQFF. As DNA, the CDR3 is TGCGCCAGCACCTGGGGACCGAGGAATGAGCAGTTCTTC.

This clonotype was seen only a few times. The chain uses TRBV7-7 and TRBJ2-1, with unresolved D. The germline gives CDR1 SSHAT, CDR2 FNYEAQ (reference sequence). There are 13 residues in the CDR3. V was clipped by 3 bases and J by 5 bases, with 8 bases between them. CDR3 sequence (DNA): TGTGCCAGCAGCTTCGCTAGGGACAATGAGCAGTTCTTC. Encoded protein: CASSFARDNEQFF. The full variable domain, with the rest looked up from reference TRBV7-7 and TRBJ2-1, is GAGVSQSPRYKVTKRGQDVTLRCDPISSHATLYWYQQALGQGPEFLTYFNYEAQPDKSGLPSDRFSAERPEGSISTLTIQRTEQRDSAMYRCASSFARDNEQFFGPGTRLTVL.

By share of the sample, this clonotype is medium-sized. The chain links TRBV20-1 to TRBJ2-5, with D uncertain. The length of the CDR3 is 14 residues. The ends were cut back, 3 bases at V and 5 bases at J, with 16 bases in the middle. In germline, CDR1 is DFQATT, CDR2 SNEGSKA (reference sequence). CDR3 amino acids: CSASFSMGTETQYF. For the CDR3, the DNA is TGCAGTGCTAGTTTCTCTATGGGTACGGAGACCCAGTACTTC.

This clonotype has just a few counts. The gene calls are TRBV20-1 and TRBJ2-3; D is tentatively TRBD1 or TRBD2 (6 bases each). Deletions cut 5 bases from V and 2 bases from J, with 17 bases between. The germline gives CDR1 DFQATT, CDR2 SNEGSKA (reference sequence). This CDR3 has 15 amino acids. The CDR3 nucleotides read TGCAGTGCTGGAATCCAAGGGGGACTCACAGATACGCAGTATTTT. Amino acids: CSAGIQGGLTDTQYF.

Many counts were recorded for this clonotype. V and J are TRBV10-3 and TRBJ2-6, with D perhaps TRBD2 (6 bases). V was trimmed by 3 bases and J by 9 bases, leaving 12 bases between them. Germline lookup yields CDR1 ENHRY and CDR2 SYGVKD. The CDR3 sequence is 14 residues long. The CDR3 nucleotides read TGTGCCATCAGTGACGGGGGTCGAGACAACGTCCTGACTTTC. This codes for CAISDGGRDNVLTF.

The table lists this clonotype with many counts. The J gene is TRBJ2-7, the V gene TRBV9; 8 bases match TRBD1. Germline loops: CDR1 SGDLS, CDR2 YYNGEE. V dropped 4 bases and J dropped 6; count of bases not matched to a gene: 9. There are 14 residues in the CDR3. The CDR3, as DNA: TGTGCCAGCAGCAGCGGACAGGGTATGGTCGAGCAGTACTTC. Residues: CASSSGQGMVEQYF.

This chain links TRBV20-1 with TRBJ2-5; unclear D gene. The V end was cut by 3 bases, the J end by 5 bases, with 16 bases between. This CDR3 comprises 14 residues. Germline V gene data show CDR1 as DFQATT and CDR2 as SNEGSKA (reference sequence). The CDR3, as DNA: TGCAGTGCTAGCTCACAGTATGGGATCGAGACCCAGTACTTC. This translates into CSASSQYGIETQYF.